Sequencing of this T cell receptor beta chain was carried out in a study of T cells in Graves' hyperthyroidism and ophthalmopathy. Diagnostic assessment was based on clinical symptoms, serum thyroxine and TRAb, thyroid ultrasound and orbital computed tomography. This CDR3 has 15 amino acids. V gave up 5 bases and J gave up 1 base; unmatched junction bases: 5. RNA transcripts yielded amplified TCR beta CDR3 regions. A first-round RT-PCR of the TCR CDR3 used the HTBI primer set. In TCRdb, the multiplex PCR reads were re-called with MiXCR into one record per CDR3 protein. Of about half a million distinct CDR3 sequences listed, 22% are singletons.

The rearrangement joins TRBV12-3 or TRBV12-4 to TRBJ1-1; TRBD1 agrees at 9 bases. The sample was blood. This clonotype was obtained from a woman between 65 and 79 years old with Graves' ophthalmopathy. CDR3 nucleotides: TGTGCCAGCAGTGCGGGGACAGGGAGGAACACTGAAGCTTTCTTT. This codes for CASSAGTGRNTEAFF.